This section outlines one T cell receptor beta chain sequence together with its context. The antigen is unknown. Produced via immunoSEQ multiplex PCR; TCRdb's table is partial and in-frame only. Of about 88,000 clones listed, roughly 80% are singletons. This sample's time point: baseline, week 1 (first vaccination visit). As for treatment: pre-vaccination baseline after standard-of-care therapy. The data were obtained in a study of a mutant IDH1 vaccine in newly diagnosed glioma. The study, taken as a whole, reports: Detectable vaccine-induced immune responses arose in almost 95% of patients.

This TCR was sampled from a man in his forties or fifties with glioma. Some clones in this sample may be carry-over from other donors' samples. Sequences were derived from PBMCs, sampled from a glioma patient treated with radiotherapy, temozolomide or both.

The CDR3 bases are TGTGCCAGCCACGATAGGGTTTACGCTTTCTTT. Translation: CASHDRVYAFF. V gene TRBV6-1 combines with J gene TRBJ1-1; the D is unclear. This CDR3 region has 11 residues. Looked up from germline, CDR1 is MNHNS and CDR2 is SASEGT. Trimming pared 8 bases from V and 11 bases from J, leaving 15 bases between.